Detailed here is one TCR beta chain. Assay used: immunoSEQ multiplex PCR; TCRdb lists only in-frame clones, some missing. The sample shows about 110,000 clones, 88% of them seen only once. These data belong to a study of blood T cell repertoires in COVID-19. As for the study in general: The cDNA or gDNA used as material had been derived from T cells, B-cell-depleted T cells, or PBMCs.

The CDR3 is 12 residues long. Trimming removed 5 bases at V and 3 bases at J, with 7 bases between. The rearrangement links TRBV12-3 or TRBV12-4 to TRBJ1-2; the D is unclear. The specimen sequenced was peripheral blood. This sequence originates from a human donor in a cohort sampled during active COVID-19. The CDR3 coding sequence is TGTGCCAGCAGTCCCCGGGACTATGGCTACACCTTC. Amino acid sequence: CASSPRDYGYTF.